This T cell receptor beta chain was obtained from a study of beta chain features in type 1 diabetes. At the level of the study: Summed over all samples, the examined sorted cells came to roughly 110 million.

Trimming left V 0 bases short and J 3 bases short, with 5 bases between. CDR1 and CDR2 (germline): SQVTM, ANQGSEA. The CDR3 has 12 residues. Whole-study findings and limits: Among patients, naive, central memory and Treg TCRB repertoires appeared more similar than among healthy donors. Fewer insertions but more deletions were seen at VDJ junctions in type 1 diabetes patients. When Type 1 diabetes patients were examined, their TCRB CDR3s proved moderately but significantly shorter in all four CD4+ subsets.

The authors took one heparinised blood draw, averaging about 120 mL, from each donor. This clone showed up just a few times. Its antigen is not known. Expressed TCRB transcripts were sequenced, since all the RNA that had been isolated was reverse transcribed. TCRdb's table, derived via immunoSEQ multiplex PCR, lists solely in-frame clones and lacks some. The sample yields some 150,000 clones, 10% to 15% seen once. The V call is TRBV29-1, the J call TRBJ1-1, with unresolved D. The receptor's source is a young man with type 1 diabetes. What was sequenced was central memory CD4+ T cells from blood. The CDR3 region has the DNA TGCAGCGTTGAAGAGTCCCACACTGAAGCTTTCTTT. It codes for CSVEESHTEAFF.